This T cell receptor (beta chain) appears in the sequencing data of a study of blood T cell repertoires in COVID-19. Original processing notes: Reference gene primers were amplified, and this amplification served to estimate nucleated cell counts. Sequencing used immunoSEQ multiplex PCR; TCRdb keeps in-frame clones, though not all of them. The V and J calls and clone size come from that table; D and trimming were worked out from the DNA. The repertoire holds hundreds of thousands of clones, with more than 75% as singletons. Ages ranged from about 18 to 100 years, with residence in under 25 US areas. The material sequenced was PBMCs or T cells enriched from blood (not recorded which). The clonotype originates from a man aged 55 to 70 who had recovered from COVID-19.

The CDR3 coding sequence is TGTGCCAGCAGCCGGGGACTAGCGGAGCAGTTCTTC. Its protein product is CASSRGLAEQFF. The V and J genes are TRBV6-5 and TRBJ2-1; 10 nucleotides match TRBD2. J was trimmed by 10 bases and V by 6 bases; bases with no gene match: 3. Germline values: CDR1 MNHEY, CDR2 SVGAGI. This CDR3 comprises 12 residues.